A selection of T cell receptor beta chains follows, all from one sample in a study of cytomegalovirus exposure and HLA in healthy donors. Only in-frame clones appear in the TCRdb table, and some are missing; sequencing was by immunoSEQ multiplex PCR. The sample holds about 180,000 clones, about three quarters seen once. The sample was PBMCs. These receptors all come from a man aged 18 to 29 in good health and CMV-seronegative. The CDR3 runs from the conserved cysteine through the conserved F or W. Fields, in order: CDR3 length, D gene, J gene, V gene, clone size, CDR3 DNA, CDR3 protein. A D gene is named only where the DNA matches it firmly. The size field is filled for only some rows; it gives once, few, many or a size class.

>14|NA|TRBJ1-2|TRBV18|NA
TGTGCCAGCTCACCAAAGGACAGCGCCTATGGCTACACCTTC
CASSPKDSAYGYTF
>13|TRBD1|TRBJ1-2|TRBV4-1|NA
TGCGCCAGCAGCTCCGACAGGGCCCATGGCTACACCTTC
CASSSDRAHGYTF
>14|TRBD1|TRBJ2-1|TRBV2|NA
TGTGCCAGCAGGGCGACAGGGGTTCTAAATGAGCAGTTCTTC
CASRATGVLNEQFF
>13|NA|TRBJ1-2|TRBV2|NA
TGTGCCAGCAGCGCTCGGGGATACGGTGGCTACACCTTC
CASSARGYGGYTF
>16|TRBD2|TRBJ2-7|TRBV19|NA
TGTGCCAGTAGTATAGGCACACTAGCGGGGGCCTACGAGCAGTACTTC
CASSIGTLAGAYEQYF
>14|NA|TRBJ1-1|TRBV21-1|NA
TGTGCCAGCAGCAAACGGGGGTTGAACACTGAAGCTTTCTTT
CASSKRGLNTEAFF
>16|TRBD2|TRBJ2-1|TRBV28|NA
TGTGCCAGCAGACTAGCGGGGGGCAGAAGTTACAATGAGCAGTTCTTC
CASRLAGGRSYNEQFF
>15|TRBD2|TRBJ2-1|TRBV5-1|NA
TGCGCCAGCAGTCACGGGACTAGCACCCTGGGTGGGCAGTTCTTC
CASSHGTSTLGGQFF
>15|TRBD1|TRBJ1-2|TRBV6-1|NA
TGTGCCAGCAGTGAAATTGGACAGGAGCTCTATGGCTACACCTTC
CASSEIGQELYGYTF
>14|NA|TRBJ2-3|TRBV7-2|NA
TGTGCCAGCAGCTCGGACTCGGGCACAGATACGCAGTATTTT
CASSSDSGTDTQYF
>14|TRBD2|TRBJ2-3|TRBV6-1|NA
TGTGCCAGCAGTCCCGGGGGGGCGGTGGATACGCAGTATTTT
CASSPGGAVDTQYF
>14|NA|TRBJ1-6|TRBV28|NA
TGTGCCAGCCTAAAAGGAGGCAGTGTCACACCCCTCCACTTT
CASLKGGSVTPLHF
>13|NA|TRBJ2-7|TRBV4-3|NA
TGCGCCAGCAGCCAAGCGACTTCAGCCGAGCAGTACTTC
CASSQATSAEQYF
>15|NA|TRBJ1-1|TRBV4-2|NA
TGTGCCAGCAGCCAACATCCGGGACAACACACTGAAGCTTTCTTT
CASSQHPGQHTEAFF
>13|NA|TRBJ2-2|TRBV7-9|once
TGTGCCAGCACCCAGGGTCCCACCGGGGAGCTGTTTTTT
CASTQGPTGELFF
>14|NA|TRBJ2-7|TRBV30|NA
TGTGCCTGGAGGCGACAGCCGAGCTCCTACGAGCAGTACTTC
CAWRRQPSSYEQYF
>16|TRBD1|TRBJ1-5|TRBV6-6|NA
TGTGCCAGCAGTCACTTGGGACAGAATAGCAATCAGCCCCAGCATTTT
CASSHLGQNSNQPQHF
>13|NA|TRBJ2-2|TRBV30|NA
TGTGCCTGGAGTGGCCAGGTCTCCGGGGAGCTGTTTTTT
CAWSGQVSGELFF